The 4 T cell receptor beta chains reported below all come from one sample, sequenced in a study of T cell responses to AZD1222 COVID-19 vaccine. Sequencing was performed with immunoSEQ multiplex PCR; in TCRdb, only in-frame clones are kept and a portion is missing. Among tens of thousands of clones listed, 90% were seen once. Sample: peripheral blood, taken 28 days after the second AZD1222 dose. The receptor source for this set is an adult who received the AZD1222 COVID-19 vaccine.

V and J are TRBV7-9 and TRBJ1-5; D might be TRBD1 (6 bases). V was clipped by 3 bases and J by 7 bases, with 13 bases between them. This CDR3 has 14 amino acids. In germline, CDR1 is SEHNR, CDR2 FQNEAQ (reference sequence). The CDR3 DNA follows: TGTGCCAGCAGCTTTGGGGACAACGGACAGCCCCAGCATTTT. It is translated as CASSFGDNGQPQHF.

The V and J genes are TRBV9 and TRBJ1-6; no definite D call. The V end lost 4 bases, the J end lost 8 bases, and 19 bases lay between the germline ends. This CDR3 is built from 16 residues. CDR1 is SGDLS and CDR2 is YYNGEE in the germline V gene. CDR3 DNA sequence: TGTGCCAGCAGCTCCTCCTTGGCGACCCTTGATTCACCCCTCCACTTT. Protein product: CASSSSLATLDSPLHF.

The chain combines TRBV7-2 with TRBJ2-1; D uncertain. V was trimmed by 5 bases and J by 4 bases, leaving 21 bases between them. The CDR3 runs 17 residues. Looked up from germline, CDR1 is SGHTA and CDR2 is FQGNSA. The CDR3 loop is CASSPRVTDLAYNEQFF. The CDR3, as DNA: TGTGCCAGCAGCCCCCGGGTAACGGACCTGGCATACAATGAGCAGTTCTTC.

This sequence joins TRBV7-2 and TRBJ2-2; D not certain. V lost 7 bases and J lost 5, with 11 bases in between. CDR3 length: 13 residues. Germline V gives CDR1 SGHTA, CDR2 FQGNSA. CDR3 sequence: CASKSVMTGELFF. The CDR3 DNA is TGTGCCAGCAAATCAGTGATGACCGGGGAGCTGTTTTTT.